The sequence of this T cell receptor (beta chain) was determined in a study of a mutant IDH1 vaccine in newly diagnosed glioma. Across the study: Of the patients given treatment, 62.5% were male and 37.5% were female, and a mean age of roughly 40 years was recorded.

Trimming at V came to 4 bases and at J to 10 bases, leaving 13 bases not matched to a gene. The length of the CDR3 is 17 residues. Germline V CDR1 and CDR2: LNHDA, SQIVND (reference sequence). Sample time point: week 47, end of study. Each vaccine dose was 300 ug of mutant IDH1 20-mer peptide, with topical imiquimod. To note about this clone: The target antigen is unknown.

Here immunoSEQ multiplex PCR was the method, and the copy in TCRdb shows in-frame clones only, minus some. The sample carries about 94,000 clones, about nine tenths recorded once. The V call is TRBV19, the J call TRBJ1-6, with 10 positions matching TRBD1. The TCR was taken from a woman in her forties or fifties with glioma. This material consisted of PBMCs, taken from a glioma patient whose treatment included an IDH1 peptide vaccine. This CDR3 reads CASSSRLFGTGDSPLHF. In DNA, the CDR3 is TGTGCCAGTAGTAGCCGCCTTTTCGGGACAGGGGACTCACCCCTCCACTTT.